Listed below are T cell receptor beta chains from one sample, sequenced in a study of blood T cell repertoires in COVID-19. Libraries were prepared by immunoSEQ multiplex PCR; TCRdb keeps only in-frame clonotypes and omits some of them. The sample includes about 210,000 clones, roughly 85% of them seen just once. The source material was peripheral blood. Receptors originate from a woman in her 70s with COVID-19, enrolled during active disease. The CDR3 runs from the conserved cysteine through the conserved F or W. The D gene is left open where the match is weak. Size is omitted from some rows. Given values are once, few, many or a class for expanded clones.

j_call d_call v_call clone_size cdr3_nt cdr3_aa
TRBJ2-7 NA TRBV7-2 NA TGTGCCAGCAGCTTAGTACGGGGAACGGAGTACTTC CASSLVRGTEYF
TRBJ1-6 NA TRBV28 NA TGTGCCAGCAGAGAGACTGGGGCGGAGAAGTATAATTCACCCCTCCACTTT CASRETGAEKYNSPLHF
TRBJ2-3 NA TRBV30 once TGTGCCTGGAACCGAGCTGATACGCAGTATTTT CAWNRADTQYF
TRBJ2-2 TRBD2 TRBV27 NA TGTGCCAGCAGTTCCTTGGTTAGCGGGGCACGCACCGGGGAGCTGTTTTTT CASSSLVSGARTGELFF
TRBJ1-2 NA TRBV19 NA TGTGCCAGTCGGGAGGCAGAATCTAACTATGGCTACACCTTC CASREAESNYGYTF
TRBJ1-1 NA TRBV7-9 NA TGTGCCAGCAGCTTAGGTAGCAGGGTGAACACTGAAGCTTTCTTT CASSLGSRVNTEAFF
TRBJ2-3 NA TRBV7-9 NA TGTGCCAGCAGCTTATCCCTAGCCGGGTCAGATACGCAGTATTTT CASSLSLAGSDTQYF
TRBJ2-7 NA TRBV7-9 NA TGTGCCGTCTCCGGTAGAGGGTACGAGCAGTACTTC CAVSGRGYEQYF
TRBJ2-2 NA TRBV7-2 NA TGTGCCAGCAGCTACCAGCGGAACACCGGGGAGCTGTTTTTT CASSYQRNTGELFF
TRBJ1-4 NA TRBV19 once TGTGCCAGTAGTGTCCGCAGACAGGCCCAAAATGAAAAACTGTTTTTT CASSVRRQAQNEKLFF
TRBJ1-1 NA TRBV9 NA TGTGCCAGCAGCGTAGGGCAGGGAGGTGAAGCTTTCTTT CASSVGQGGEAFF
TRBJ2-1 NA TRBV5-6 once TGTGCCAGCAGCTTTCCCTATGAGCAGTTCTTC CASSFPYEQFF
TRBJ2-3 TRBD1 TRBV7-3 NA TGTGCCAGCAGCGTCCAGGGGACAGGGGGAACAGATACGCAGTATTTT CASSVQGTGGTDTQYF
TRBJ2-3 TRBD1 TRBV7-9 NA TGTGCCAGCAGCTTACGCGGCCTGACAGGGGGAGATACGCAGTATTTT CASSLRGLTGGDTQYF
TRBJ2-5 TRBD2 TRBV7-3 few TGTGCCAGCAGCTTAATGGGAGGACTAGCGGGGGCGGTAGAGACCCAGTACTTC CASSLMGGLAGAVETQYF
TRBJ1-3 TRBD1 TRBV6-1 once TGTGCCAGCAGCGAAAACAGATGGGACAGCTCTGGAAACACCATATATTTT CASSENRWDSSGNTIYF